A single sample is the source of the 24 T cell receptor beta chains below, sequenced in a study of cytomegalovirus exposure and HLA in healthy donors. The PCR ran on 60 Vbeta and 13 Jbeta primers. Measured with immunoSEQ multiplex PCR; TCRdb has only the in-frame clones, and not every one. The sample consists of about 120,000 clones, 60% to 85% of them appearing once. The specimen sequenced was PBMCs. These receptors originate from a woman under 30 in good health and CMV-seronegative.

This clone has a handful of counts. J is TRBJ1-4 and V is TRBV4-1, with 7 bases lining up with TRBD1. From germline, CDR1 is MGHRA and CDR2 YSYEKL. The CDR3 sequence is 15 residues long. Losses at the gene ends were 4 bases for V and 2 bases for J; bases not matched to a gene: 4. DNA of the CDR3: TGCGCCAGCAGCCTGGGGACAGTTACTAATGAAAAACTGTTTTTT. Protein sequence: CASSLGTVTNEKLFF.

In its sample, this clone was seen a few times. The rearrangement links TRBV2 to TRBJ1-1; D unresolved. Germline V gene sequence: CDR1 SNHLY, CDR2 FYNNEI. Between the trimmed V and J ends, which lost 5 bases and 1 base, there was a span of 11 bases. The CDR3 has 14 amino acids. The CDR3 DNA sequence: TGTGCCAGCAGTCAGAATCAGGAGAACACTGAAGCTTTCTTT. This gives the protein CASSQNQENTEAFF. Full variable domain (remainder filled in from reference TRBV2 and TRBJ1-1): EPEVTQTPSHQVTQMGQEVILRCVPISNHLYFYWYRQILGQKVEFLVSFYNNEISEKSEIFDDQFSVERPDGSNFTLKIRSTKLEDSAMYFCASSQNQENTEAFFGQGTRLTVV.

CDR3 DNA: TGCGCCAGCACCCGGACAGGGACCTACGAGCAGTACTTC. Its translation: CASTRTGTYEQYF. The chain is built from TRBV5-1 and TRBJ2-7; 8 bases fit TRBD1. J lost 2 bases, V lost 6 bases, and 4 bases had no gene match. From germline, CDR1 is SGHRS and CDR2 YFSETQ. The CDR3 is 13 residues long. Drawing the rest from reference TRBV5-1 and TRBJ2-7, the complete variable domain is KAGVTQTPRYLIKTRGQQVTLSCSPISGHRSVSWYQQTPGQGLQFLFEYFSETQRNKGNFPGRFSGRQFSNSRSEMNVSTLELGDSALYLCASTRTGTYEQYFGPGTRLTVT.

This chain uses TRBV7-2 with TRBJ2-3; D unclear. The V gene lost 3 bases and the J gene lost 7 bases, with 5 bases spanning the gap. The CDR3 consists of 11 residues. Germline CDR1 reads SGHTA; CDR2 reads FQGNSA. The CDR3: CASSFSNTQYF. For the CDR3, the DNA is TGTGCCAGCAGCTTTAGCAATACGCAGTATTTT.

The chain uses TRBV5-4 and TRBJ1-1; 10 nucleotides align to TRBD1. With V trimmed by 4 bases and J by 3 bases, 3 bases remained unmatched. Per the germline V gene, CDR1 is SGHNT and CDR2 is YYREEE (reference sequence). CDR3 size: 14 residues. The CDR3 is CASSVDRGDTEAFF. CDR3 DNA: TGTGCCAGCAGCGTGGACAGGGGGGACACTGAAGCTTTCTTT.

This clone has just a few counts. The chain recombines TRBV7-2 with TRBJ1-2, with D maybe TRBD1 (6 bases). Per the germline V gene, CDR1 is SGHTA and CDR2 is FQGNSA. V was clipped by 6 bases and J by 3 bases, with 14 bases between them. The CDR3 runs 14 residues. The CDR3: CASSKGGADYGYTF. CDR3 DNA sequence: TGTGCCAGCAGTAAAGGGGGGGCGGACTATGGCTACACCTTC. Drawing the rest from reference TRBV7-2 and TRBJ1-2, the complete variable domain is GAGVSQSPSNKVTEKGKDVELRCDPISGHTALYWYRQSLGQGLEFLIYFQGNSAPDKSGLPSDRFSAERTGGSVSTLTIQRTQQEDSAVYLCASSKGGADYGYTFGSGTRLTVV.

CDR3 protein: CASSYPESYEQYF. CDR3 nucleotides: TGTGCCAGCAGCTATCCCGAGAGCTACGAGCAGTACTTC. The chain has TRBV6-6 and TRBJ2-7; D is ambiguous. V was clipped by 6 bases and J by 3 bases, with 12 bases between them. Germline values: CDR1 MNHNY, CDR2 SVGAGI (reference sequence). The CDR3 has 13 amino acids.

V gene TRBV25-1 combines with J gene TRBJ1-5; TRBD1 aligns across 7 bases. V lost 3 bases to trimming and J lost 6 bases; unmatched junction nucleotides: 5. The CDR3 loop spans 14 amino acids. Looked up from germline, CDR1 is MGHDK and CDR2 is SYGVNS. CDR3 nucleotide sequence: TGTGCCAGCAGTGACACGGGGGACAGTCAGCCCCAGCATTTT. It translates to CASSDTGDSQPQHF.

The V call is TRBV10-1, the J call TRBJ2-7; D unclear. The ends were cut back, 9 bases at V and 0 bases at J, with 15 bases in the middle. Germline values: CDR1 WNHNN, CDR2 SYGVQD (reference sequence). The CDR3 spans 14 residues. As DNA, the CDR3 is TGCGCCAGTCCTGGTGGCATCAGCTCCTACGAGCAGTACTTC. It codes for CASPGGISSYEQYF.

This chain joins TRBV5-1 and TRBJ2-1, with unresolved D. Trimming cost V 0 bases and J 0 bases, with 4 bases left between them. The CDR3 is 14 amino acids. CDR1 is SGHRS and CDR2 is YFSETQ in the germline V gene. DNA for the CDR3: TGCGCCAGCAGCTTGGGGAGCTCCTACAATGAGCAGTTCTTC. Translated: CASSLGSSYNEQFF. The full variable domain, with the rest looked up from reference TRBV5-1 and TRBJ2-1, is KAGVTQTPRYLIKTRGQQVTLSCSPISGHRSVSWYQQTPGQGLQFLFEYFSETQRNKGNFPGRFSGRQFSNSRSEMNVSTLELGDSALYLCASSLGSSYNEQFFGPGTRLTVL.

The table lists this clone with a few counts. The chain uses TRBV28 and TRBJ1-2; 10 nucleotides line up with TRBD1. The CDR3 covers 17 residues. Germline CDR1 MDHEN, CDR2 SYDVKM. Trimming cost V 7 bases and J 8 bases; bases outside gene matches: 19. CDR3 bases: TGTGCCAGCATCCCTAATGTTGGGGACAGGGGCCACGGGGGCTACACCTTC. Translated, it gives CASIPNVGDRGHGGYTF.

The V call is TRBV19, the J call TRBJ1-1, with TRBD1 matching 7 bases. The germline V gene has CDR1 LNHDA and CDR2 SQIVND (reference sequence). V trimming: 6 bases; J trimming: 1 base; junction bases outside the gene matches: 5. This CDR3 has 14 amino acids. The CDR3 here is CASRWDRPNTEAFF. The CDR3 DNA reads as TGTGCCAGTAGATGGGACAGACCGAACACTGAAGCTTTCTTT.

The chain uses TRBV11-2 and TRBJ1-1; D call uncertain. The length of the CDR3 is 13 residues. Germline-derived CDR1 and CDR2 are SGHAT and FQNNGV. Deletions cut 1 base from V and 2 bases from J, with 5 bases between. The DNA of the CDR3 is TGTGCCAGCAGCTTAGGTCTCAACACTGAAGCTTTCTTT. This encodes CASSLGLNTEAFF.

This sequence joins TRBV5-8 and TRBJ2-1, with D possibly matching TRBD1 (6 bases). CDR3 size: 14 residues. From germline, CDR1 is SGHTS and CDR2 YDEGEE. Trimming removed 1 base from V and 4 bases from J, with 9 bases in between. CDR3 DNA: TGTGCCAGCAGCTTGCAGGGGATATACAATGAGCAGTTCTTC. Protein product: CASSLQGIYNEQFF.

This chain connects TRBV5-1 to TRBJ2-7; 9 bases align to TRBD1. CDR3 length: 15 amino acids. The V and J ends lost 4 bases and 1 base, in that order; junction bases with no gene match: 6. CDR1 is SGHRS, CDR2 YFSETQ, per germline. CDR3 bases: TGCGCCAGCAGCCGCGGGACAGGGAGTTCCTACGAGCAGTACTTC. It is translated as CASSRGTGSSYEQYF. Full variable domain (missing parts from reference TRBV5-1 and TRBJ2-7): KAGVTQTPRYLIKTRGQQVTLSCSPISGHRSVSWYQQTPGQGLQFLFEYFSETQRNKGNFPGRFSGRQFSNSRSEMNVSTLELGDSALYLCASSRGTGSSYEQYFGPGTRLTVT.

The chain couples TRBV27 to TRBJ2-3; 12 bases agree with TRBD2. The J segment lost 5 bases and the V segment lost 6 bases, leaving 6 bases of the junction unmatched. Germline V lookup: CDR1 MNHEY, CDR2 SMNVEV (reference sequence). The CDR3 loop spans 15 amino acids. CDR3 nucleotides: TGTGCCAGCAGGCTAGCGGGGGGGCAGGGAGATACGCAGTATTTT. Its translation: CASRLAGGQGDTQYF.

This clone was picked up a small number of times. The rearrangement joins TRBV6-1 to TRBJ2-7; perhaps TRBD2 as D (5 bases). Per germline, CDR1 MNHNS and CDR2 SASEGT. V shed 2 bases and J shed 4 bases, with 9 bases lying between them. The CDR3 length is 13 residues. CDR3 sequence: CASSENSGYEQYF. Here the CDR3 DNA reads TGTGCCAGCAGTGAAAACTCGGGATACGAGCAGTACTTC.

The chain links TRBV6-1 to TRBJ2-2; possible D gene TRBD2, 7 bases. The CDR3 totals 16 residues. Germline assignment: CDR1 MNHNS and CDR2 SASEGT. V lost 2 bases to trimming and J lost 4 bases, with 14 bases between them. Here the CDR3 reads CASSEYVGGRTGELFF. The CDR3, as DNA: TGTGCCAGCAGTGAATATGTGGGGGGGCGCACCGGGGAGCTGTTTTTT.

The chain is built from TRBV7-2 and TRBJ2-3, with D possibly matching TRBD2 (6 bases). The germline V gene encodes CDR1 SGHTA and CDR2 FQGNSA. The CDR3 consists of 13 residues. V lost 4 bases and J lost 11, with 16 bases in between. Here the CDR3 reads CASSSAGPTEQYF. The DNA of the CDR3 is TGTGCCAGCAGCTCAGCGGGCCCAACAGAGCAGTATTTT.

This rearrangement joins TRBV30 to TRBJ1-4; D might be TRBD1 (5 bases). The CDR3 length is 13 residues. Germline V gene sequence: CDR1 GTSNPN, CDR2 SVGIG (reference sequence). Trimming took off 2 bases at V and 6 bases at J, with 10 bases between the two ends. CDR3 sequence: CAWSRGLDEKLFF. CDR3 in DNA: TGTGCCTGGAGTCGGGGACTCGATGAAAAACTGTTTTTT. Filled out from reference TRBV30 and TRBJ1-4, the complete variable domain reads SQTIHQWPATLVQPVGSPLSLECTVEGTSNPNLYWYRQAAGRGLQLLFYSVGIGQISSEVPQNLSASRPQDRQFILSSKKLLLSDSGFYLCAWSRGLDEKLFFGSGTQLSVL.

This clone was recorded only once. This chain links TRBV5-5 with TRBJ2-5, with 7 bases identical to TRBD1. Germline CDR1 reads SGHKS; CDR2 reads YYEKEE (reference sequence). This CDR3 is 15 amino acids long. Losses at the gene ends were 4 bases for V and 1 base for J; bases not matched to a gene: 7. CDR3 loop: CASSTEDRRQETQYF. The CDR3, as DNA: TGTGCCAGCAGCACCGAGGACAGGCGCCAAGAGACCCAGTACTTC.

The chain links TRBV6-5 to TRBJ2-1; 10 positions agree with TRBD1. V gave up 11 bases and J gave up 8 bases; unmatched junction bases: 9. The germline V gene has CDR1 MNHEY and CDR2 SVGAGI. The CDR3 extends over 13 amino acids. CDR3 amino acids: CASTGGARDEQFF. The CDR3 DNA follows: TGTGCCTCGACAGGGGGCGCGAGGGATGAGCAGTTCTTC.

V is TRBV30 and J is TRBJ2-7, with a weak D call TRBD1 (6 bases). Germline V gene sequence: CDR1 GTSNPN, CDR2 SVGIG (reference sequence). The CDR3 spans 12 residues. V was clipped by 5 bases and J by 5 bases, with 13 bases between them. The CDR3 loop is CAWLGGINEQYF. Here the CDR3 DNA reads TGTGCCTGGTTAGGGGGAATCAACGAGCAGTACTTC. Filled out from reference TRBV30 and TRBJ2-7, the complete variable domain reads SQTIHQWPATLVQPVGSPLSLECTVEGTSNPNLYWYRQAAGRGLQLLFYSVGIGQISSEVPQNLSASRPQDRQFILSSKKLLLSDSGFYLCAWLGGINEQYFGPGTRLTVT.

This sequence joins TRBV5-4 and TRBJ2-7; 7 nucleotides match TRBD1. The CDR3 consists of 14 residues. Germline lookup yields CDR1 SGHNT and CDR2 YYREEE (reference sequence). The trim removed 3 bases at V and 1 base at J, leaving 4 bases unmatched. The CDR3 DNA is TGTGCCAGCAGCTCCTCGGGACAGTCCTACGAGCAGTACTTC. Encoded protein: CASSSSGQSYEQYF.